This T cell receptor beta chain was profiled in a study of control samples from healthy donors and cancer patients. The CDR3 loop spans 11 amino acids. Germline assignment: CDR1 SGHDT and CDR2 YYEEEE. V was clipped by 7 bases and J by 7 bases; unmatched bases: 3. TCRdb keeps only in-frame clones here, not all; method: immunoSEQ multiplex PCR. This table has about 140,000 clones, 94% appearing once. The sequence was collected from a man aged 40-49 years in good health. Sequenced: blood. This rearrangement joins TRBV5-6 to TRBJ1-1; TRBD1 matches 8 bases. The CDR3 reads CASRQGHEAFF. CDR3 nucleotides: TGTGCCAGCCGACAGGGGCATGAAGCTTTCTTT.